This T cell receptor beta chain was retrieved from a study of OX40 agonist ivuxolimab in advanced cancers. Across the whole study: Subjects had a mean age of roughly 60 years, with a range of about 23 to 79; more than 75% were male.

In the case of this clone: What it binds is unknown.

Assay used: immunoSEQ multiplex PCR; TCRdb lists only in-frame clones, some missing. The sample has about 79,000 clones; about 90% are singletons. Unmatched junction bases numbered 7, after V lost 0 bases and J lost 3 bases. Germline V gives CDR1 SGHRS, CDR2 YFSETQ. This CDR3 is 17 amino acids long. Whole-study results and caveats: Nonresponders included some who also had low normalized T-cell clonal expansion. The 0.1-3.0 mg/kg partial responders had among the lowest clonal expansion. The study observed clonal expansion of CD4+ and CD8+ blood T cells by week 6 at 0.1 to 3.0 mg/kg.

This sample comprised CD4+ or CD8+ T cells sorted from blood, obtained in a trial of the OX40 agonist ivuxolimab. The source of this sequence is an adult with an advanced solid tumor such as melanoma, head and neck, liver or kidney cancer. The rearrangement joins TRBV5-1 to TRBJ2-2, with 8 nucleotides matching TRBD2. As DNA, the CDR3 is TGCGCCAGCAGCTTGGCCCCGGGGGGGCAGGACACCGGGGAGCTGTTTTTT. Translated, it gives CASSLAPGGQDTGELFF.